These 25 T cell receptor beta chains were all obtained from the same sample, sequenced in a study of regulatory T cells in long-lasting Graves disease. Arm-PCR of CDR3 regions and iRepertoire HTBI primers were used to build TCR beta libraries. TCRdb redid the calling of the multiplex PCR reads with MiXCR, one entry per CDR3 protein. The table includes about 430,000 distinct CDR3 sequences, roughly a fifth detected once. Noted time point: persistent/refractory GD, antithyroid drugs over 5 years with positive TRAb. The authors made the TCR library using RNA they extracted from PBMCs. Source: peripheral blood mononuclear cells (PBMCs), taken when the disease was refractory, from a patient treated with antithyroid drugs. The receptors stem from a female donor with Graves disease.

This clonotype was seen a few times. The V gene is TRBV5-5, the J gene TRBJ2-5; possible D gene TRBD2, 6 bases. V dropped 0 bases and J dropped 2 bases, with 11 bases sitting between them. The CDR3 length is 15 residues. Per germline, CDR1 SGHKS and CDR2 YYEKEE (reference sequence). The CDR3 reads CASSLVGTRQETQYF. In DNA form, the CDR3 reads TGTGCCAGCAGCTTGGTGGGGACTCGGCAAGAGACCCAGTACTTC.

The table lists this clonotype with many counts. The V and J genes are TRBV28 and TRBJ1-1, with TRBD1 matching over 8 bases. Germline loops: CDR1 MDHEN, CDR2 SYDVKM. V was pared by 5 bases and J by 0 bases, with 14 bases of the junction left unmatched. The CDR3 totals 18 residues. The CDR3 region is CASSGGRTGSWMNTEAFF. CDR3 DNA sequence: TGTGCCAGCAGTGGGGGTCGGACAGGGAGCTGGATGAACACTGAAGCTTTCTTT. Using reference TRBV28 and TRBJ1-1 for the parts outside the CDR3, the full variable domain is DVKVTQSSRYLVKRTGEKVFLECVQDMDHENMFWYRQDPGLGLRLIYFSYDVKMKEKGDIPEGYSVSREKKERFSLILESASTNQTSMYLCASSGGRTGSWMNTEAFFGQGTRLTVV.

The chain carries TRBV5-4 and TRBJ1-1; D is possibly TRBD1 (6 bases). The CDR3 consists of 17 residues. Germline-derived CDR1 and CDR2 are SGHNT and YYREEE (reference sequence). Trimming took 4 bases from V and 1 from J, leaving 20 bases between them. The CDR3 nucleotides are TGTGCCAGCAGCGGACACGGGACACGGGAGACGAACACTGAAGCTTTCTTT. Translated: CASSGHGTRETNTEAFF.

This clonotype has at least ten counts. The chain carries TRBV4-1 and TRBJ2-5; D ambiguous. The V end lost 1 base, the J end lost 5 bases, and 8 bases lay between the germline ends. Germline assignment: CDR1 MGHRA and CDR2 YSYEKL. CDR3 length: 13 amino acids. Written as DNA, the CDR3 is TGCGCCAGCAGCCAAGGGGTGCGGGAGACCCAGTACTTC. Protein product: CASSQGVRETQYF.

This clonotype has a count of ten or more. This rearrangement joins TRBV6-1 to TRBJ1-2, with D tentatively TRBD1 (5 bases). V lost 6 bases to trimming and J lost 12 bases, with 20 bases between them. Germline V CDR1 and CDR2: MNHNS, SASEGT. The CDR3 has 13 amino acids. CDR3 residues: CASREQDTWIHTF. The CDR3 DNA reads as TGTGCCAGCAGGGAACAGGATACATGGATCCACACCTTC.

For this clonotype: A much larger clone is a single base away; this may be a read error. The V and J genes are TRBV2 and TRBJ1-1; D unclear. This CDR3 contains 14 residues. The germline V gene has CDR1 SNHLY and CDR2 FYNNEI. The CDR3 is CASSEGRVYTGAFF. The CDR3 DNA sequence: TGTGCCAGCAGTGAAGGGCGTGTGTATACTGGAGCTTTCTTT.

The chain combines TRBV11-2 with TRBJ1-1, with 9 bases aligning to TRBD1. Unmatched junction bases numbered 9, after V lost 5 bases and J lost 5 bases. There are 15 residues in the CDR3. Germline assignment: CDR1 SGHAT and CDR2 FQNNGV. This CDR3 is CASSDGTGMWTEAFF. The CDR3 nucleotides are TGTGCCAGCAGCGACGGGACAGGGATGTGGACTGAAGCTTTCTTT. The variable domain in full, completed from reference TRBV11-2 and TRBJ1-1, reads EAGVAQSPRYKIIEKRQSVAFWCNPISGHATLYWYQQILGQGPKLLIQFQNNGVVDDSQLPKDRFSAERLKGVDSTLKIQPAKLEDSAVYLCASSDGTGMWTEAFFGQGTRLTVV.

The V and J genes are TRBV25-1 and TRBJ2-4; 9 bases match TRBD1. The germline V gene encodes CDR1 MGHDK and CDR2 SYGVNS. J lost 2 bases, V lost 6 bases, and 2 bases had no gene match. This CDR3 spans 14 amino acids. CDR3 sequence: CASRGQGSKNIQYF. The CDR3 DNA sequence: TGTGCCAGCAGGGGACAGGGCTCCAAAAACATTCAGTACTTC.

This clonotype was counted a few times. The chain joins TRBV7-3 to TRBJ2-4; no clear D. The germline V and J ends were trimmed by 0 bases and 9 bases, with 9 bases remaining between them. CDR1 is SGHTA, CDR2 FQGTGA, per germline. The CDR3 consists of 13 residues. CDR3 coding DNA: TGTGCCAGCAGCTTAACGTTTGATGGCATTCAGTACTTC. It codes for CASSLTFDGIQYF. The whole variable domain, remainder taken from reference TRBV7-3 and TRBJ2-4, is GAGVSQTPSNKVTEKGKYVELRCDPISGHTALYWYRQSLGQGPEFLIYFQGTGAADDSGLPNDRFFAVRPEGSVSTLKIQRTERGDSAVYLCASSLTFDGIQYFGAGTRLSVL.

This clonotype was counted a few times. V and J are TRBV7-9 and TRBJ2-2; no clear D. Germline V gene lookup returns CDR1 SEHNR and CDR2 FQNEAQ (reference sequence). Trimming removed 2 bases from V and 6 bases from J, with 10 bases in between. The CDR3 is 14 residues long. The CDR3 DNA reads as TGTGCCAGCAGCTTAACCCCAAACCCCGGGGAGCTGTTTTTT. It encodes CASSLTPNPGELFF.

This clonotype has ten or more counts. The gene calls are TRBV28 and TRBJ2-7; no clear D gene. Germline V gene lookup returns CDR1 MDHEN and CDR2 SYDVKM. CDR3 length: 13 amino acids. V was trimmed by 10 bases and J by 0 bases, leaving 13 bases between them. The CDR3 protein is CAIRWANSYEQYF. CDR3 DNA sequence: TGTGCCATCCGGTGGGCTAACTCCTACGAGCAGTACTTC.

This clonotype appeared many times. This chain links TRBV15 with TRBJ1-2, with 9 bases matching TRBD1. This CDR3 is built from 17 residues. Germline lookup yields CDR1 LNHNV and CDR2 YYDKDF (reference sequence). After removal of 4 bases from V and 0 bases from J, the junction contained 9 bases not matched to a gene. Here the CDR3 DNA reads TGTGCCACCAGCATGGGTGCACAGGGGGCTCCTAACTATGGCTACACCTTC. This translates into CATSMGAQGAPNYGYTF.

The CDR3: CASGSSGRINEQFF. The CDR3 DNA follows: TGTGCCAGCGGCTCTAGCGGGAGGATCAATGAGCAGTTCTTC. The rearrangement uses TRBV6-1 and TRBJ2-1; 11 nucleotides match TRBD2. The germline V gene has CDR1 MNHNS and CDR2 SASEGT. The V and J ends lost 8 bases and 6 bases, in that order; junction bases with no gene match: 6. The length of the CDR3 is 14 residues.

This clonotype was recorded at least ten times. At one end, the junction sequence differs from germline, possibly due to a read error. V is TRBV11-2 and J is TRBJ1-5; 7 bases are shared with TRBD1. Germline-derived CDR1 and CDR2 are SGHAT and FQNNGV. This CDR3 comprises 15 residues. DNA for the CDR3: TGTGCCAGCAACTTAGATCGTACAGGGGTTCAGCCCCAGCATTTT. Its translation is CASNLDRTGVQPQHF.

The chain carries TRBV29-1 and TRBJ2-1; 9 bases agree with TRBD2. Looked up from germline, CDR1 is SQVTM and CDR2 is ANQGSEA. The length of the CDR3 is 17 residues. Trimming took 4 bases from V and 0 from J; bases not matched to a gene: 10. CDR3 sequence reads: CSVASSGTTSSYNEQFF. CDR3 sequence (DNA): TGCAGCGTTGCTTCTAGCGGGACAACGAGCTCCTACAATGAGCAGTTCTTC.

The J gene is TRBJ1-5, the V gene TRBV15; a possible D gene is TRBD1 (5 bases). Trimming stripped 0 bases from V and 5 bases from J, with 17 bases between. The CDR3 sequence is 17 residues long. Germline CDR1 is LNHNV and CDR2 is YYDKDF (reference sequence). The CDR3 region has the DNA TGTGCCACCAGCAGAGATCTGGGGCAGGGAGAGCATCAGCCCCAGCATTTT. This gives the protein CATSRDLGQGEHQPQHF.

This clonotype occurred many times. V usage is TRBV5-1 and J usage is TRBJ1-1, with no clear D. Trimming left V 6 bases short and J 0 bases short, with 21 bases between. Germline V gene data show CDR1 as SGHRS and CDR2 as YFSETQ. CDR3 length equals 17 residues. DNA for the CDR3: TGCGCCAGCACCTACAAGGATGCACCCAGGTTGAACACTGAAGCTTTCTTT. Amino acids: CASTYKDAPRLNTEAFF.

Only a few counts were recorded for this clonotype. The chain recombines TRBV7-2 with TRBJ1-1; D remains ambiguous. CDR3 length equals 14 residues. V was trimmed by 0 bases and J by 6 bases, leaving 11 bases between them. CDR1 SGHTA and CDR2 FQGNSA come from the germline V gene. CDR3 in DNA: TGTGCCAGCAGCTTAGCCGGGGTCAAGGCTGAAGCTTTCTTT. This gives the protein CASSLAGVKAEAFF.

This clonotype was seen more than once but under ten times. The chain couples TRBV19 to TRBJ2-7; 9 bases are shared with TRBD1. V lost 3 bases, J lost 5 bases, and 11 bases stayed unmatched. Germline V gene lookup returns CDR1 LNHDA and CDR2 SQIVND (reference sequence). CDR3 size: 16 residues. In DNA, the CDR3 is TGTGCCAGTAGTATTTCCCCTATTGGGGACAGGGACGAGCAGTACTTC. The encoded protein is CASSISPIGDRDEQYF.

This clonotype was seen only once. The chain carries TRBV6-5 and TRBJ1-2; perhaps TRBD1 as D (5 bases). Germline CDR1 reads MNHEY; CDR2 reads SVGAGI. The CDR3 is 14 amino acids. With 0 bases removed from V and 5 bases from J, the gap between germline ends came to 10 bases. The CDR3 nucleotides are TGTGCCAGCAGTTACTCGACAGCCGATTATGGCTACACCTTC. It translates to CASSYSTADYGYTF.

CDR3: CASSGTSGSYEQFF. CDR3 DNA: TGTGCCAGCAGCGGGACTAGCGGGAGTTATGAGCAGTTCTTC. The chain uses TRBV28 and TRBJ2-1; 14 bases match TRBD2. V was clipped by 6 bases and J by 8 bases; unmatched bases: 3. Germline V gene data show CDR1 as MDHEN and CDR2 as SYDVKM. The CDR3 consists of 14 residues.

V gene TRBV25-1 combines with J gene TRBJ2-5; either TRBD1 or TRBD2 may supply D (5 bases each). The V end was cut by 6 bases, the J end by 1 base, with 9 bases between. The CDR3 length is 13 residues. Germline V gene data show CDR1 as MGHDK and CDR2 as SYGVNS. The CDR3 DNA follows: TGTGCCAGCAGGGGGGAGTTCCAAGAGACCCAGTACTTC. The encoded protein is CASRGEFQETQYF.

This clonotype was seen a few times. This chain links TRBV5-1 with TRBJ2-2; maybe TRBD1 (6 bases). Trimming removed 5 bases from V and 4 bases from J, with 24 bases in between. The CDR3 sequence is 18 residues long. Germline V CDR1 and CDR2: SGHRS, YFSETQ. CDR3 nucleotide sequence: TGCGCCAGCAGTTTGCCAGGCACAGGGTCTTTGGTCACCGGGGAGCTGTTTTTT. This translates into CASSLPGTGSLVTGELFF.

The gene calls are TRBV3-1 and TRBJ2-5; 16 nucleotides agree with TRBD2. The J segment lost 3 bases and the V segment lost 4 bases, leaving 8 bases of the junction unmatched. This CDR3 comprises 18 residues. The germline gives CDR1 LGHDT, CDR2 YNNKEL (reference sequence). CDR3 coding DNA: TGTGCCAGCAGCCTTGGGACTAGCGGGAGGGCCGCGGAAGAGACCCAGTACTTC. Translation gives CASSLGTSGRAAEETQYF.

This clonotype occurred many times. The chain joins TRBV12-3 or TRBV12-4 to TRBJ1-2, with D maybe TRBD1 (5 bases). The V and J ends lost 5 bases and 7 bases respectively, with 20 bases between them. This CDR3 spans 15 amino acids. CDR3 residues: CASSPWAGTASGYTF. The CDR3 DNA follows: TGTGCCAGCAGTCCCTGGGCAGGGACGGCGTCTGGCTACACCTTC.